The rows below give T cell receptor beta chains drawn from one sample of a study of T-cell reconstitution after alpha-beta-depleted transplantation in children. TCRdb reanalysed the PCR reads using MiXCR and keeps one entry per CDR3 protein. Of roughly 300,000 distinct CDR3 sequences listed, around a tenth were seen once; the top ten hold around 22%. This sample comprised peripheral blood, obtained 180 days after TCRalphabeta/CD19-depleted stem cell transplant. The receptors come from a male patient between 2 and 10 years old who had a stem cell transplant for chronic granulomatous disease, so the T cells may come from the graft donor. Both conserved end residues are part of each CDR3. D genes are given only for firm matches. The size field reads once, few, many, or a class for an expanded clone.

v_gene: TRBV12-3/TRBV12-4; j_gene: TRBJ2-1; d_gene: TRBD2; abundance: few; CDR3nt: TGTGCCAGCAGTTTTTCCCGACTAGCGGGACAACTTTACAATGAGCAGTTCTTC; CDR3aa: CASSFSRLAGQLYNEQFF
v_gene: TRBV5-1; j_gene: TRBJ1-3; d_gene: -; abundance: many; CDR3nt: TGCGCCAGCAGTTATCGCTCTGGAAACACCATATATTTT; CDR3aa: CASSYRSGNTIYF
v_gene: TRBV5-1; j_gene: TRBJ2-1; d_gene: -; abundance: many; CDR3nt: TGCGCCAGCAGCTTCATCGGGGACTACAATGAGCAGTTCTTC; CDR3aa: CASSFIGDYNEQFF
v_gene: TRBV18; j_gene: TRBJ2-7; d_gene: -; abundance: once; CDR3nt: TGTGCCAGCTCACAAGGGAGTCGGGCCGAGCAGTACTTC; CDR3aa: CASSQGSRAEQYF
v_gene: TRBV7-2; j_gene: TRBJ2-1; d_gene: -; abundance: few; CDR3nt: TGTGCCAGCAGCCGGGGACAAATGAGCTCCTACAATGAGCAGTTCTTC; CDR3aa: CASSRGQMSSYNEQFF
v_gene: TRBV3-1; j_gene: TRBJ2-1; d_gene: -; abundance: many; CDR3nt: TGTGCCAGCAGCCAAGAAGGAGGGGGGGCCCCAGGCCCCTACAATGAGCAGTTCTTC; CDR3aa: CASSQEGGGAPGPYNEQFF
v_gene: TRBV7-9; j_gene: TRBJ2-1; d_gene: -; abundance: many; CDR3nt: TGTGCCAGCAGCTTAGAATTTGGGAGGAATGAGCAGTTCTTC; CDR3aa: CASSLEFGRNEQFF
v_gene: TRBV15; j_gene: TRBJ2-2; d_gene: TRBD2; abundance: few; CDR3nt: TGTGCCACCAGCAGTTTTAGCGGGGTTCGAACCGGGGAGCTGTTTTTT; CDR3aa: CATSSFSGVRTGELFF
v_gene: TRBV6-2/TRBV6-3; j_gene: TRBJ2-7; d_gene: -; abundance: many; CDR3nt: TGTGCCAGCGTAACAGCCTCCTCCTACGAGCAGTACTTC; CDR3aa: CASVTASSYEQYF
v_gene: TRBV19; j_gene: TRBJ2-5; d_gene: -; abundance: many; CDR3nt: TGTGCCAGTAGTATAGTCCTCGGCCAGGCGACCCAGTACTTC; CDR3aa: CASSIVLGQATQYF
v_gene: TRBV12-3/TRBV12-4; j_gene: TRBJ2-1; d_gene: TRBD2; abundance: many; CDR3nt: TGTGCCAGCAGTACTCGGGGCGGGGGTTCCTACAATGAGCAGTTCTTC; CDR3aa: CASSTRGGGSYNEQFF
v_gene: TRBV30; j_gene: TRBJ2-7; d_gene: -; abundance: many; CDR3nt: TGTGCCTGGAGTGTACAGGGCCTCTACGAGCAGTACTTC; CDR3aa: CAWSVQGLYEQYF
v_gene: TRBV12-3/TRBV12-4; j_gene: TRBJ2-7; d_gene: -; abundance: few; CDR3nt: TGTGCCAGCAGTTTCGGCCTCTGGGGCTACGAGCAGTACTTC; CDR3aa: CASSFGLWGYEQYF
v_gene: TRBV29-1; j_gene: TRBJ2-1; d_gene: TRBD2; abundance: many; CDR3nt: TGCAGCGTGGACGGGACTAGCGTTTTCTCCTACAATGAGCAGTTCTTC; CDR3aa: CSVDGTSVFSYNEQFF
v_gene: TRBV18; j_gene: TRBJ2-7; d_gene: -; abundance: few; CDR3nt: TGTGCCAGCTCACGTCTGGGTACACTAACCGGAGAGCAGTACTTC; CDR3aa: CASSRLGTLTGEQYF
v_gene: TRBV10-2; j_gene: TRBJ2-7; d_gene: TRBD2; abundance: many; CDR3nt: TGCGCCAGCAGTGAGGCAATCCGCCCCGGACTAGCGTCAGCCGAGCAGTACTTC; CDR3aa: CASSEAIRPGLASAEQYF
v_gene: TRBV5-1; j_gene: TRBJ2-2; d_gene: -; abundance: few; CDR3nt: TGCGCCAGCACCGAGAGTGACACCGGGGAGCTGTTTTTT; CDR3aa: CASTESDTGELFF